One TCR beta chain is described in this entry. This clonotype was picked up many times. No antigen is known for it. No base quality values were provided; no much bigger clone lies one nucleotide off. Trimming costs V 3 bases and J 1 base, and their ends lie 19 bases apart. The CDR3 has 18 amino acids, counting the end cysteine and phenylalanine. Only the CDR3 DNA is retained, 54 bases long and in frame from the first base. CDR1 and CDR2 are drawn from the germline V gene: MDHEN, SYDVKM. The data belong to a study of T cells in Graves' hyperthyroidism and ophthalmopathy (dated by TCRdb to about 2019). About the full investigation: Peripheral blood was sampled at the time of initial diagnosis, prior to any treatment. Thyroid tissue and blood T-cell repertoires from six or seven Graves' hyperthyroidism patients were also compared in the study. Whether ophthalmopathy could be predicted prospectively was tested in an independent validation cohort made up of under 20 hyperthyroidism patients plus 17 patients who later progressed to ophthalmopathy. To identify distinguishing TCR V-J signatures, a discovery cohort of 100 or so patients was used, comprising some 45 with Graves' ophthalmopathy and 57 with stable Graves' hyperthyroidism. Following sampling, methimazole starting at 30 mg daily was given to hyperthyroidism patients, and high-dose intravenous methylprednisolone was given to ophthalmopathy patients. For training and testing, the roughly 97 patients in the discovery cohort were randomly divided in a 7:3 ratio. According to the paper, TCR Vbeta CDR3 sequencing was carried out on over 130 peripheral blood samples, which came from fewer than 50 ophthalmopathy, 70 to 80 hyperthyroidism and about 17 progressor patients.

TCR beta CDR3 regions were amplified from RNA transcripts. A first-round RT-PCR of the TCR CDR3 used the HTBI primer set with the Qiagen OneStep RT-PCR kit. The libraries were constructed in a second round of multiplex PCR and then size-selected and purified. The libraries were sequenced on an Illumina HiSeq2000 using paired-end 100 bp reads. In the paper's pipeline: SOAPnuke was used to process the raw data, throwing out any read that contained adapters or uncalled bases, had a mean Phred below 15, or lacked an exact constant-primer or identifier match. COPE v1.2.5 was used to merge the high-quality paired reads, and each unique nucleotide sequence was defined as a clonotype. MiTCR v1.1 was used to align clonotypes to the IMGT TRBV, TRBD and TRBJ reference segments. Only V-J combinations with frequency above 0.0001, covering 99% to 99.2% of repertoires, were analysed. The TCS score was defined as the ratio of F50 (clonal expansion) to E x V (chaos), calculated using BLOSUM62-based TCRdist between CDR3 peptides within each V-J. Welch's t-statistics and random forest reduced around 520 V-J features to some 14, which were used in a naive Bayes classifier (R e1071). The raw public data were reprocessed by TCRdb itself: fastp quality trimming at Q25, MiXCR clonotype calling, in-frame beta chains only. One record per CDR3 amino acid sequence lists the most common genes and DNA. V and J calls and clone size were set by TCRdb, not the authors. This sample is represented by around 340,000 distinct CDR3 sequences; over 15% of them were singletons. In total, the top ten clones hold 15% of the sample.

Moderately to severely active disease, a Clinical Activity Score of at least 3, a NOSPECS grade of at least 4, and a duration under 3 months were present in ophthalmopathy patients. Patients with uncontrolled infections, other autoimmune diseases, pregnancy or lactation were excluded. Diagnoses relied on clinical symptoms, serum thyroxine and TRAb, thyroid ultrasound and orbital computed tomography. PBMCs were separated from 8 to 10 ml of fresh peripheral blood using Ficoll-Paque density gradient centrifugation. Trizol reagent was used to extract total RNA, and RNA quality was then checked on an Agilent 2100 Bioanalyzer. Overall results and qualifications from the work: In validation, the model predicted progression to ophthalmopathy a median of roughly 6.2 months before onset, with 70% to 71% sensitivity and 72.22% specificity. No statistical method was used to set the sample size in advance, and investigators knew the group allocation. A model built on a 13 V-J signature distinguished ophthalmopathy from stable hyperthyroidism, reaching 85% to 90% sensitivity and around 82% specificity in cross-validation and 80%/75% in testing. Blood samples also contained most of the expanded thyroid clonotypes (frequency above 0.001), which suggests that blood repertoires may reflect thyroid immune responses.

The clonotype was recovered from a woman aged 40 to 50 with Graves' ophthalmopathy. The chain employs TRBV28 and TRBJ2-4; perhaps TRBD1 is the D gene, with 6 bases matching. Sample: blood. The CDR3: CASSLVGGRGAAKNIQYF. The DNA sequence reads TGTGCCAGCAGTTTGGTAGGTGGCAGGGGAGCGGCCAAAAACATTCAGTACTTC.